What follows are 18 T cell receptor beta chains derived from one specimen sequenced in a study of T cells after yellow fever vaccination. A single record per CDR3 protein comes from TCRdb applying MiXCR to the 5' RACE reads. Of about 510,000 distinct CDR3 sequences listed, about a fifth are singletons. The sample in question was PBMCs, obtained approximately 22 days after the first yellow fever vaccination. All receptors derive from a man in his late teens or twenties who received the YFV17D yellow fever vaccine.

This clonotype was observed a handful of times. The gene calls are TRBV12-3 or TRBV12-4 and TRBJ2-5; D call uncertain. This CDR3 spans 15 amino acids. With 7 bases removed from V and 5 bases from J, the gap between germline ends came to 20 bases. CDR3 protein: CASTSRWVLGETQYF. The CDR3 DNA is TGTGCCAGCACCTCTCGATGGGTGCTTGGGGAGACCCAGTACTTC.

In this sample, this clonotype turned up a few times. The genes are TRBV15 and TRBJ2-7; tentatively, D is TRBD1 or TRBD2 (5 bases each). CDR1 and CDR2 (germline): LNHNV, YYDKDF (reference sequence). The CDR3 runs 14 residues. Trimming left V 0 bases short and J 6 bases short, with 12 bases between. CDR3 in amino acids: CATSRDTGPGEQYF. The CDR3 DNA reads TGTGCCACCAGCAGAGATACGGGACCTGGCGAGCAGTACTTC.

The chain links TRBV20-1 to TRBJ1-5, with 8 positions matching TRBD1. J gave up 3 bases and V 4 bases, and 14 bases lay outside the gene matches. The V gene's germline CDR1 is DFQATT and CDR2 SNEGSKA (reference sequence). There are 17 residues in the CDR3. The CDR3 region is CSAKSGRGRLYNQPQHF. Here the CDR3 DNA reads TGCAGTGCTAAGTCGGGCAGGGGGCGCCTTTACAATCAGCCCCAGCATTTT.

V usage is TRBV5-1 and J usage is TRBJ2-3; the D is unclear. Per the germline V gene, CDR1 is SGHRS and CDR2 is YFSETQ. Trimming removed 0 bases from V and 2 bases from J, with 7 bases in between. The CDR3 covers 14 residues. CDR3 residues: CASSLALDTDTQYF. The CDR3 bases are TGCGCCAGCAGCTTGGCTTTAGACACAGATACGCAGTATTTT.

The chain employs TRBV7-2 and TRBJ2-5, with 9 bases fitting TRBD2. This CDR3 is 15 amino acids long. Germline V gene data show CDR1 as SGHTA and CDR2 as FQGNSA. The ends lost 5 bases at V and 1 base at J; junction bases unmatched: 5. The CDR3 reads CASSGVSGGQETQYF. The CDR3 bases are TGTGCCAGCAGCGGCGTTAGCGGGGGCCAAGAGACCCAGTACTTC.

The CDR3 sequence: CASSTPSGTASYEQYF. Written as DNA, the CDR3 is TGTGCCAGCAGCACTCCCTCCGGGACTGCTTCCTACGAGCAGTACTTC. This chain connects TRBV21-1 to TRBJ2-7; the D call TRBD2 from the table was never checked on the DNA. TRBV21-1 is given as a pseudogene. CDR3 size: 16 residues.

The chain is built from TRBV5-1 and TRBJ1-2; D is perhaps TRBD1 (5 bases). Germline V CDR1 and CDR2: SGHRS, YFSETQ. The CDR3 runs to 14 residues. V was trimmed by 4 bases and J by 4 bases, leaving 14 bases between them. CDR3 bases: TGCGCCAGCAGCGAGCCGGGACTACGCTATGGCTACACCTTC. Translated, it gives CASSEPGLRYGYTF.

This sequence joins TRBV15 and TRBJ2-2; no definite D call. Trimming took off 0 bases at V and 4 bases at J, with 9 bases between the two ends. CDR1 and CDR2 from the germline V gene are LNHNV and YYDKDF (reference sequence). The CDR3 runs to 15 residues. The chain's CDR3 is CATSRDLALTGELFF. DNA of the CDR3: TGTGCCACCAGCAGAGATTTGGCACTCACCGGGGAGCTGTTTTTT. The full variable domain, with the rest looked up from reference TRBV15 and TRBJ2-2, is DAMVIQNPRYQVTQFGKPVTLSCSQTLNHNVMYWYQQKSSQAPKLLFHYYDKDFNNEADTPDNFQSRRPNTSFCFLDIRSPGLGDTAMYLCATSRDLALTGELFFGEGSRLTVL.

In its sample, this clonotype was seen a few times. The chain links TRBV10-2 to TRBJ1-1; D is uncertain. Trimming removed 5 bases at V and 7 bases at J, with 11 bases between. Per the germline V gene, CDR1 is WSHSY and CDR2 is SAAADI. The CDR3 contains 12 residues. The CDR3 region is CASSRSQNEAFF. The CDR3 DNA is TGCGCCAGCAGTAGGTCCCAGAATGAAGCTTTCTTT.

The chain carries TRBV28 and TRBJ2-7; D is unclear. CDR1 MDHEN and CDR2 SYDVKM come from the germline V gene. The CDR3 contains 12 residues. V was trimmed by 10 bases and J by 4 bases, leaving 14 bases between them. This CDR3 is CATLDEAYEQYV. DNA of the CDR3: TGTGCCACCCTGGACGAAGCGTACGAGCAGTACGTC.

The gene calls are TRBV7-7 and TRBJ2-5; D tentatively fits TRBD1 or TRBD2 (5 bases each). The germline V gene has CDR1 SSHAT and CDR2 FNYEAQ (reference sequence). CDR3 length: 15 amino acids. V lost 3 bases and J 3 bases, leaving 14 bases between the germline ends. The CDR3 region has the DNA TGTGCCAGCAGCTTTTTGATTGGGACCAAAGAGACCCAGTACTTC. This codes for CASSFLIGTKETQYF.

This clonotype was seen more than once but under ten times. The CDR3 region is CSASKGQRDTQYF. In DNA, the CDR3 is TGCAGTGCTAGTAAGGGTCAGAGGGATACGCAGTATTTT. The genes are TRBV20-1 and TRBJ2-3; D is undetermined. The ends were cut back, 3 bases at V and 6 bases at J, with 13 bases in the middle. This CDR3 comprises 13 residues. Germline CDR1 DFQATT, CDR2 SNEGSKA (reference sequence).

This clonotype appeared many times. The rearrangement links TRBV7-2 to TRBJ2-5, with 7 bases lining up with TRBD1. Germline CDR1 is SGHTA and CDR2 is FQGNSA. J gave up 3 bases and V 4 bases, and 5 bases lay outside the gene matches. CDR3 length: 14 amino acids. In DNA form, the CDR3 reads TGTGCCAGCAGCTGGGGAGACAGGGAAGAGACCCAGTACTTC. Translated: CASSWGDREETQYF.

The J gene is TRBJ1-1, the V gene TRBV6-5, with D uncertain. Germline CDR1 reads MNHEY; CDR2 reads SVGAGI. The CDR3 covers 14 residues. Trimming pared 5 bases from V and 4 bases from J, leaving 14 bases between. Here the CDR3 DNA reads TGTGCCAGCAGTACTAGGACGTTGGGCACTGAAGCTTTCTTT. This gives the protein CASSTRTLGTEAFF.

V gene TRBV5-1 combines with J gene TRBJ1-1; the D is unclear. The ends were cut back, 3 bases at V and 4 bases at J, with 13 bases in the middle. The CDR3 spans 14 residues. CDR1 SGHRS and CDR2 YFSETQ come from the germline V gene. The CDR3 is CASSSTAGFTEAFF. CDR3 nucleotide sequence: TGCGCCAGCAGCTCAACGGCCGGGTTCACTGAAGCTTTCTTT.

CDR3 residues: CASSHPGSSYEQYF. CDR3 sequence (DNA): TGTGCCAGCAGCCACCCCGGCAGCTCCTACGAGCAGTACTTC. The J gene is TRBJ2-7, the V gene TRBV7-6; D gene unclear. Germline assignment: CDR1 SGHVS and CDR2 FNYEAQ. V was clipped by 5 bases and J by 0 bases, with 11 bases between them. The CDR3 contains 14 residues. Supplemented by reference TRBV7-6 and TRBJ2-7, the full variable domain reads GAGVSQSPRYKVTKRGQDVALRCDPISGHVSLYWYRQALGQGPEFLTYFNYEAQQDKSGLPNDRFSAERPEGSISTLTIQRTEQRDSAMYRCASSHPGSSYEQYFGPGTRLTVT.

V usage is TRBV7-2 and J usage is TRBJ2-1, with 9 bases aligning to TRBD2. The CDR3 runs 16 residues. The V gene end was trimmed by 2 bases and the J gene end by 2 bases; junction bases not matched to a gene: 4. Germline CDR1 and CDR2: SGHTA and FQGNSA. The CDR3: CASSLLAGGPYNEQFF. DNA for the CDR3: TGTGCCAGCAGCTTACTGGCGGGGGGGCCCTACAATGAGCAGTTCTTC.

The CDR3 sequence is CASSPIGTPYEQYF. For the CDR3, the DNA is TGTGCCAGCTCACCAATCGGCACCCCCTACGAGCAGTACTTC. The V call is TRBV18, the J call TRBJ2-7; D unresolved. Germline loops: CDR1 KGHSH, CDR2 LQKENI. V lost 2 bases and J lost 2, with 10 bases in between. CDR3 length: 14 amino acids.